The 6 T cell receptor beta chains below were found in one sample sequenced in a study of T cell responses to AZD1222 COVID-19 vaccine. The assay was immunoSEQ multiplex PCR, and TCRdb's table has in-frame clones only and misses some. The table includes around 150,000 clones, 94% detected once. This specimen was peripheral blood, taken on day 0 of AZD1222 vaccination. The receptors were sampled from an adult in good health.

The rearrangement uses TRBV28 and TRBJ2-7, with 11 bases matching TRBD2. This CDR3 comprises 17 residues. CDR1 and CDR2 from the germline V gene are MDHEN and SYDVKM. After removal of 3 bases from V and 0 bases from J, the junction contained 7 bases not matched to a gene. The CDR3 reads CASSFPTSGRASYEQYF. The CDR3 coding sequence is TGTGCCAGCAGTTTCCCTACTAGCGGGAGAGCCTCCTACGAGCAGTACTTC.

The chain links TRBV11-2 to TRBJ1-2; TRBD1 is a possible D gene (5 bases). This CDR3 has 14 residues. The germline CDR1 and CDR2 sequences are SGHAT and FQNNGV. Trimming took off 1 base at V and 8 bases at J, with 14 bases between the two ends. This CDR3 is CASSLGGPARGYTF. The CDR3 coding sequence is TGTGCCAGCAGCTTAGGGGGCCCGGCGAGGGGCTACACCTTC.

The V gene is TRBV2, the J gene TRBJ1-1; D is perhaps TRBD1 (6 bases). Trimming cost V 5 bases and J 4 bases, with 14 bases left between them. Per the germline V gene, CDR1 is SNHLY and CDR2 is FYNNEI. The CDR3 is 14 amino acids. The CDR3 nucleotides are TGTGCCAGCAGTAAAGACAGGCTGGGCACTGAAGCTTTCTTT. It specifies CASSKDRLGTEAFF.

The CDR3 DNA reads as TGTGCCACCTCACAGGGGAGCTATGGCTACACCTTC. This codes for CATSQGSYGYTF. The rearrangement joins TRBV6-5 to TRBJ1-2, with 7 positions matching TRBD1. Germline trimming cut 10 bases from V and 4 bases from J; bases unmatched to any gene: 6. Germline CDR1 reads MNHEY; CDR2 reads SVGAGI. The CDR3 runs 12 residues.

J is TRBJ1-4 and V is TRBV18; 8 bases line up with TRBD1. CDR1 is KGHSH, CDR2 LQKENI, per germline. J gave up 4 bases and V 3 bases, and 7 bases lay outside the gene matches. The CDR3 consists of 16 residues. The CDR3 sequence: CASSPRTGRFNEKLFF. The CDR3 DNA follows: TGTGCCAGCTCACCTCGGACAGGGAGGTTTAATGAAAAACTGTTTTTT.

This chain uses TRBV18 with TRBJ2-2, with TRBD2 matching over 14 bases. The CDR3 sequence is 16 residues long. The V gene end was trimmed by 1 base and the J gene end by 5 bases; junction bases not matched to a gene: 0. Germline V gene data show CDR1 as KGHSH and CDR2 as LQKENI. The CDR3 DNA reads TGTGCCAGCTCACCACGGACTAGCGGGAGGACCGGGGAGCTGTTTTTT. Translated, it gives CASSPRTSGRTGELFF.